A single sample is the source of the 30 T cell receptor beta chains below, sequenced in a study of control samples from healthy donors and cancer patients. The repertoire was sequenced with immunoSEQ multiplex PCR; TCRdb's copy has only in-frame clones and lacks some. The table shows 120,000 or so clones, with more than 75% occurring only once. The sequencing input was blood. These receptors were taken from a man in his forties or fifties in good health.

The J gene is TRBJ2-5, the V gene TRBV29-1, with D tentatively TRBD2 (6 bases). V lost 2 bases and J 1 base, leaving 14 bases between the germline ends. CDR3 length: 15 amino acids. The germline V gene encodes CDR1 SQVTM and CDR2 ANQGSEA. The CDR3 DNA follows: TGCAGCGTTGAAAGGGTGCGGGGACCCCAAGAGACCCAGTACTTC. Amino acids: CSVERVRGPQETQYF. Variable domain in full (rest from reference TRBV29-1 and TRBJ2-5): SAVISQKPSRDICQRGTSLTIQCQVDSQVTMMFWYRQQPGQSLTLIATANQGSEATYESGFVIDKFPISRPNLTFSTLTVSNMSPEDSSIYLCSVERVRGPQETQYFGPGTRLLVL.

This rearrangement joins TRBV11-3 to TRBJ2-1, with TRBD2 matching over 9 bases. CDR1 and CDR2 from the germline V gene are SGHNT and YENEEA. CDR3 length: 15 residues. The ends lost 5 bases at V and 7 bases at J; junction bases unmatched: 9. The CDR3 reads CASSRGSGGQNEQFF. CDR3 DNA: TGTGCCAGCAGCAGGGGTAGCGGGGGACAGAATGAGCAGTTCTTC.

This clone was seen ten or more times. The chain employs TRBV24-1 and TRBJ1-6; D is uncertain. In germline, CDR1 is KGHDR, CDR2 SFDVKD. The CDR3 runs 15 residues. V shed 5 bases and J shed 10 bases, with 17 bases lying between them. DNA of the CDR3: TGTGCCACCAGTGGATTTTACTTGGGAGACTCACCCCTCCACTTT. Translated: CATSGFYLGDSPLHF.

V and J are TRBV6-6 and TRBJ1-5; no reliable D call. Germline lookup yields CDR1 MNHNY and CDR2 SVGAGI (reference sequence). CDR3 size: 13 residues. Trimming cost V 4 bases and J 2 bases, with 6 bases left between them. Here the CDR3 DNA reads TGTGCCAGCAGTTCGACCGGCAATCAGCCCCAGCATTTT. Its protein is CASSSTGNQPQHF.

The rearrangement joins TRBV19 to TRBJ1-1; no clear D. CDR3 size: 13 residues. V was clipped by 6 bases and J by 1 base, with 9 bases between them. Germline CDR1 and CDR2: LNHDA and SQIVND (reference sequence). The CDR3 region has the DNA TGTGCCAGTAGCTTTTATGGGAACACTGAAGCTTTCTTT. Its translation is CASSFYGNTEAFF.

In the case of this clone: Other DNA sequences from this sample encode an identical CDR3 as well. The V gene is TRBV4-3, the J gene TRBJ2-6; D may be TRBD1 (6 bases). V was shortened by 3 bases and J by 5 bases, with 14 bases between the two germline ends. This CDR3 region has 16 residues. CDR1 and CDR2 (germline): LGHNA, YSLEER. The CDR3 coding sequence is TGCGCCAGCAGCCAGGTCGGCAGGGGAAGGGCCAACGTCCTGACTTTC. It yields the protein CASSQVGRGRANVLTF.

CDR3: CASSLRGYEQYF. CDR3 in DNA: TGTGCCAGCAGCTTACGCGGGTACGAGCAGTACTTC. The chain joins TRBV11-3 to TRBJ2-7; a weak D match, TRBD2 (5 bases). CDR1 is SGHNT, CDR2 YENEEA, per germline. Trimming shortened V by 2 bases and J by 4 bases, and 6 bases separated the two germline ends. This CDR3 is built from 12 residues.

The chain uses TRBV19 and TRBJ2-1; 7 bases line up with TRBD2. This CDR3 is built from 14 residues. The J segment lost 9 bases and the V segment lost 4 bases, leaving 9 bases of the junction unmatched. Germline CDR1 LNHDA, CDR2 SQIVND (reference sequence). DNA of the CDR3: TGTGCCAGTAGTAGCAGAGCCGGGGGGACTGAGCAGTTCTTC. Amino acid sequence: CASSSRAGGTEQFF.

The chain recombines TRBV5-1 with TRBJ1-4; 11 bases match TRBD1. This CDR3 region has 15 residues. Germline CDR1 SGHRS, CDR2 YFSETQ. The V segment lost 3 bases and the J segment 8 bases; nucleotides outside the gene matches: 6. CDR3 DNA sequence: TGCGCCAGCAGCTCGGGACAGGGGGTACGGGAAAAACTGTTTTTT. Its translation is CASSSGQGVREKLFF.

The chain carries TRBV6-5 and TRBJ1-1; a possible D gene is TRBD1 (6 bases). Germline lookup yields CDR1 MNHEY and CDR2 SVGAGI. V gave up 7 bases and J gave up 7 bases, with 13 bases separating them. The CDR3 covers 12 residues. CDR3 in DNA: TGTGCCAGCACCACAACAGGGAATGAAGCTTTCTTT. Amino acid sequence: CASTTTGNEAFF.

This clone showed up just once. The chain uses TRBV5-1 and TRBJ2-3; 7 nucleotides agree with TRBD1. Trimming removed 4 bases from V and 0 bases from J; junction bases left unmatched: 2. This CDR3 region has 14 residues. Germline CDR1 is SGHRS and CDR2 is YFSETQ. In nucleotides, the CDR3 is TGCGCCAGCAGCCTACAGGGGAGCACAGATACGCAGTATTTT. Its protein product is CASSLQGSTDTQYF.

The chain uses TRBV5-1 and TRBJ2-3; D might be TRBD2 (6 bases). CDR3 length: 16 amino acids. V gave up 0 bases and J gave up 0 bases, with 11 bases separating them. In germline, CDR1 is SGHRS, CDR2 YFSETQ. In nucleotides, the CDR3 is TGCGCCAGCAGCTTGGCGGGGGTTCCTAGCACAGATACGCAGTATTTT. Amino acids: CASSLAGVPSTDTQYF.

The chain couples TRBV29-1 to TRBJ1-2, with 8 bases identical to TRBD1. The CDR3 length is 11 residues. Germline V gene data show CDR1 as SQVTM and CDR2 as ANQGSEA. The ends lost 7 bases at V and 8 bases at J; junction bases unmatched: 6. The CDR3, as DNA: TGCAGCGCTGGACAGGGTGGCGGCTACACCTTC. It encodes CSAGQGGGYTF.

This clone has a single count. This chain connects TRBV11-2 to TRBJ2-1; tentative D call: TRBD2 (7 bases). Germline V lookup: CDR1 SGHAT, CDR2 FQNNGV. V dropped 1 base and J dropped 1 base, with 14 bases sitting between them. The CDR3 extends over 17 amino acids. This chain's CDR3 is CASSLVGGGSSYNEQFF. The CDR3 DNA is TGTGCCAGCAGCTTAGTTGGCGGGGGCAGTTCCTACAATGAGCAGTTCTTC.

J is TRBJ2-3 and V is TRBV18, with D unresolved. From germline, CDR1 is KGHSH and CDR2 LQKENI. CDR3 length equals 13 residues. Trimming took 3 bases from V and 5 from J, leaving 9 bases between them. CDR3 loop: CASSPGLEDTQYF. CDR3 bases: TGTGCCAGCTCACCTGGGCTTGAAGATACGCAGTATTTT.

J is TRBJ1-1 and V is TRBV4-1; D unclear. The CDR3 covers 12 residues. The V gene lost 2 bases and the J gene lost 4 bases, with 5 bases spanning the gap. The V gene's germline CDR1 is MGHRA and CDR2 YSYEKL. The CDR3: CASSQRTTEAFF. CDR3 nucleotides: TGCGCCAGCAGCCAAAGGACCACTGAAGCTTTCTTT.

This clone came up once. The rearrangement joins TRBV10-3 to TRBJ1-2; 7 bases line up with TRBD1. Germline CDR1 reads ENHRY; CDR2 reads SYGVKD. This CDR3 has 16 amino acids. J gave up 2 bases and V 5 bases, and 11 bases lay outside the gene matches. DNA for the CDR3: TGTGCCATCAGTAGTAACCGGGACAGCCCAAACTATGGCTACACCTTC. Its protein product is CAISSNRDSPNYGYTF.

This clone has just one count. This chain links TRBV19 with TRBJ1-6; 7 bases are shared with TRBD1. The V gene's germline CDR1 is LNHDA and CDR2 SQIVND (reference sequence). Trimming removed 5 bases from V and 5 bases from J; junction bases left unmatched: 12. There are 17 residues in the CDR3. The CDR3 region has the DNA TGTGCCAGTAGTCCACGAACAGGGGTCCTCGATAATTCACCCCTCCACTTT. Its translation: CASSPRTGVLDNSPLHF. Full variable domain (missing parts from reference TRBV19 and TRBJ1-6): DGGITQSPKYLFRKEGQNVTLSCEQNLNHDAMYWYRQDPGQGLRLIYYSQIVNDFQKGDIAEGYSVSREKKESFPLTVTSAQKNPTAFYLCASSPRTGVLDNSPLHFGNGTRLTVT.

The V and J genes are TRBV7-9 and TRBJ2-6, with D maybe TRBD2 (6 bases). Germline CDR1 and CDR2: SEHNR and FQNEAQ (reference sequence). Trimming took 5 bases from V and 1 from J, leaving 18 bases between them. The CDR3 runs 18 residues. The CDR3 DNA is TGTGCCAGCAGCCCTAGGAGGGGACCGGCATCTGGGGCCAACGTCCTGACTTTC. Translation gives CASSPRRGPASGANVLTF.

The chain is built from TRBV18 and TRBJ1-4, with unresolved D. Germline assignment: CDR1 KGHSH and CDR2 LQKENI. CDR3 length: 14 amino acids. V lost 2 bases and J 8 bases, leaving 12 bases between the germline ends. As DNA, the CDR3 is TGTGCCAGCTCACCAAGGCAAGCCCCCGAAAAACTGTTTTTT. Encoded protein: CASSPRQAPEKLFF.

The gene calls are TRBV3-1 (or the pseudogene TRBV3-2) and TRBJ1-1, with 9 bases fitting TRBD1. V shed 7 bases and J 5 bases; nucleotides not matched to a gene: 8. In germline, CDR1 is LGHDT, CDR2 YNNKEL (reference sequence). The CDR3 runs 14 residues. Written as DNA, the CDR3 is TGTGCCAGCAACCACAGGGGGCCGGGGACTGAAGCTTTCTTT. Its protein is CASNHRGPGTEAFF.

The sample holds one count of this clone. The chain uses TRBV2 and TRBJ2-1; D is unclear. This CDR3 spans 13 amino acids. V shed 2 bases and J shed 7 bases, with 9 bases lying between them. Germline V CDR1 and CDR2: SNHLY, FYNNEI. The CDR3 bases are TGTGCCAGCAGTGAAACCAGCGTAAATGAGCAGTTCTTC. Protein: CASSETSVNEQFF. The full variable domain, in which reference TRBV2 and TRBJ2-1 provide the parts outside the CDR3, is EPEVTQTPSHQVTQMGQEVILRCVPISNHLYFYWYRQILGQKVEFLVSFYNNEISEKSEIFDDQFSVERPDGSNFTLKIRSTKLEDSAMYFCASSETSVNEQFFGPGTRLTVL.

This rearrangement joins TRBV2 to TRBJ1-2, with D unclear. The CDR3 is 14 residues long. Germline CDR1 and CDR2: SNHLY and FYNNEI. Trimming cost V 6 bases and J 0 bases, with 11 bases left between them. The CDR3 DNA sequence: TGTGCCAGCAGAGAACAGACTACTAACTATGGCTACACCTTC. As protein: CASREQTTNYGYTF.

To note about this clone: Other DNA sequences within the sample encode an identical CDR3. The chain couples TRBV18 to TRBJ1-4; 7 bases match TRBD1. V trimming: 3 bases; J trimming: 8 bases; junction bases outside the gene matches: 6. Germline V gene data show CDR1 as KGHSH and CDR2 as LQKENI. This CDR3 is built from 14 residues. CDR3 nucleotide sequence: TGTGCCAGCTCACCGGGCAGGGGGAGCGAAAAACTGTTTTTT. As protein: CASSPGRGSEKLFF.

This chain's CDR3 is CASSEPGVSEQYF. The CDR3 nucleotides read TGTGCCAGCAGCGAGCCAGGGGTCAGCGAGCAGTACTTC. This chain joins TRBV25-1 and TRBJ2-7; perhaps TRBD1 as D (6 bases). Per the germline V gene, CDR1 is MGHDK and CDR2 is SYGVNS. The CDR3 extends over 13 amino acids. Trimming pared 6 bases from V and 6 bases from J, leaving 15 bases between.

This chain links TRBV7-2 with TRBJ1-1; 7 positions match TRBD1. The ends lost 5 bases at V and 0 bases at J; junction bases unmatched: 6. Germline assignment: CDR1 SGHTA and CDR2 FQGNSA. This CDR3 spans 15 amino acids. The CDR3 loop is CASSDRQGLNTEAFF. In DNA form, the CDR3 reads TGTGCCAGCAGCGACCGACAGGGATTGAACACTGAAGCTTTCTTT.

This clone was seen once. A read error may account for a junction end that differs from germline. Within the sample, other DNA sequences also encode this same CDR3. The V call is TRBV4-3, the J call TRBJ1-5; perhaps TRBD1 as D (6 bases). CDR3 length: 17 residues. In germline, CDR1 is LGHNA, CDR2 YSLEER. The CDR3 loop is CASSQDYGPGGNQPQHF. CDR3 nucleotide sequence: TGCGCCAGCAGCCAAGATTACGGCCCGGGGGGCAACCAGCCCCAGCATTTT.

This clone has just one count. This chain joins TRBV7-6 and TRBJ1-4, with TRBD1 matching over 7 bases. Germline CDR1 reads SGHVS; CDR2 reads FNYEAQ. The ends lost 5 bases at V and 0 bases at J; junction bases unmatched: 9. The CDR3 loop spans 17 amino acids. CDR3 sequence (DNA): TGTGCCAGCAGCCCCCAGGGGGGGGTAGCAACTAATGAAAAACTGTTTTTT. Protein: CASSPQGGVATNEKLFF.

The chain employs TRBV5-4 and TRBJ1-1; no firm D call. The CDR3 is 12 residues long. Germline CDR1 is SGHNT and CDR2 is YYREEE (reference sequence). Trimming removed 1 base at V and 2 bases at J, with 3 bases between. CDR3 region: CASSLPNTEAFF. The DNA for the CDR3 is TGTGCCAGCAGCTTGCCCAACACTGAAGCTTTCTTT.

The chain combines TRBV12-1 with TRBJ1-4. TRBV12-1 is labeled a pseudogene. The CDR3 has 15 amino acids. The CDR3 nucleotides are TGTGCCAGCAGCTCCCCATCTGCAACTAATGAAAAACTGTTTTTT. The encoded protein is CASSSPSATNEKLFF.